Here is one TCR beta chain with its context. The antigen is undetermined. The source of the sample is a study of cytomegalovirus exposure and HLA in healthy donors. It was with 60 Vbeta and 13 Jbeta primers that the PCR ran. Clones were sequenced by immunoSEQ multiplex PCR, and TCRdb holds only the in-frame ones, with some missing. In the table there are 200,000 to 250,000 clones, 82% of which are singletons. Healthy bone marrow donors formed the donor group. Regarding the study as a whole: Some segments of the V type, notably TRBV6-2 and TRBV6-3, were excluded as indistinguishable.

The length of the CDR3 is 21 residues. Unmatched junction bases numbered 16, after V lost 6 bases and J lost 1 base. The V gene's germline CDR1 is LNHDA and CDR2 SQIVND (reference sequence). This clonotype originated in a woman in her 40s in good health and CMV-seropositive. Sequenced sample: PBMCs. The chain combines TRBV19 with TRBJ2-1; 15 nucleotides align to TRBD2. The CDR3 DNA follows: TGTGCCAGTAGCCTTTCCGGACTAGCGGGAGGGCCGTCGGGGTCCTACAATGAGCAGTTCTTC. Its translation: CASSLSGLAGGPSGSYNEQFF.